This TCR beta chain appears in the sequencing data of a study of T cell changes during pregnancy in multiple sclerosis. Assay: immunoSEQ multiplex PCR; the TCRdb copy retains only in-frame clones and omits some. The sample comprises some 60,000 clones, less than 95% of which are singletons, and about 7% rests with the top ten. The CDR3 covers 14 residues. Germline V lookup: CDR1 SGHNT, CDR2 YENEEA. After removal of 4 bases from V and 1 base from J, the junction contained 2 bases not matched to a gene. The sequenced sample was peripheral blood, obtained in the third trimester of pregnancy. The sequence was obtained from a female donor in good health, enrolled as a control in a pregnancy study. The chain employs TRBV11-3 and TRBJ1-1, with 8 nucleotides matching TRBD1. The CDR3 DNA reads as TGTGCCAGCAGCTCCGGGACAGGGAACACTGAAGCTTTCTTT. It encodes CASSSGTGNTEAFF.